This T cell receptor (beta chain) came from a study of T cells after yellow fever vaccination. TCRdb recomputed calls from the 5' RACE reads with MiXCR, one row per CDR3 protein. The sample has around 330,000 distinct CDR3 sequences, 3.6% seen once. The study, taken as a whole, reports: Weaker in magnitude, the secondary response showed a faster peak on day 5 versus 15. Contamination by abundant bulk-population clonotypes could be present in FACS-sorted repertoires.

CDR3 size: 14 residues. The germline V gene encodes CDR1 SGHTA and CDR2 FQGNSA. The V end lost 6 bases, the J end lost 6 bases, and 14 bases lay between the germline ends. This clonotype showed up just a few times. Antigen unknown. This chain uses TRBV7-2 with TRBJ2-2; no clear D. The TCR comes from a man aged 18 to 30 who received the YFV17D yellow fever vaccine. Specimen: PBMCs, collected on the day of the yellow fever booster vaccination. CDR3 nucleotide sequence: TGTGCCAGCAGTCCCCAAGGAAGTCCCGGGGAGCTGTTTTTT. Protein: CASSPQGSPGELFF.